Below, one T cell receptor (beta chain) is given with its context. Its antigen target is currently unknown. The input lacks base qualities; no much larger clone sits a single base away. The source of the sample is a study of shared clonotypes between healthy human individuals (dated by TCRdb to between 2020 and 2021). Background on the whole study: The cohort comprised two women and three men aged 18 to 49 years. Per donor, three plates each were used for CD4 naive and CD4 memory, two for CD8 naive, and one for CD8 memory. The study deeply sequenced blood TCR repertoires of 5 or 6 healthy adults to estimate repertoire size and the extent of clonotype sharing between individuals. To increase sequencing depth and limit assay-specific biases, different laboratories used diverse techniques to prepare libraries and sequence TCR repertoires. Leukapheresis yielded between about 0.94 and 10 billion PBMCs per donor. Overall study results and their limits: Rarefaction of sorted-subset datasets indicated incomplete sequencing despite the large sequencing depth. Compared with non-shared clonotypes, clonotypes shared by all four sorted-subset donors had higher generation probabilities. Naive subsets generally had larger estimated clonotype richness than memory subsets. Sampling was restricted to blood, and TCR repertoires in tissue are likely to differ from TCR repertoires in blood. About 5% of naive CD4, more than 3% of naive CD8, 2% to 2.5% of memory CD4, and approximately 0.39% of memory CD8 clonotypes were shared across a few donors. The small number of donors limited the genetic and exposure-history diversity represented. Pairwise subsampling indicated that sequencing depth was expected to affect the degree of clonotype sharing among donors.

The donors were healthy, HIV-negative adults with no recently reported acute infections or vaccinations. All donors were Caucasian adults living in Nashville, Tennessee, USA. CD4+ T cells were enriched through magnetic negative selection, after which naive cells were positively selected on CD45RA and the remaining negative fraction served as the memory subset. After blood collection by leukapheresis, PBMCs were isolated using Ficoll-Histopaque density gradient centrifugation and then cryopreserved in the vapor phase of liquid nitrogen. Analytical flow cytometry was used to check the purity and quantity of every magnetically sorted T cell population. Genomic DNA was isolated from each sorted fraction and quantified by UV absorbance on a Nanodrop 2000c. Using the deep immunoSEQ assay, multiplex PCR amplified TCR CDR3 regions from genomic DNA. Extracted genomic DNA from each cell subset was spread evenly across all wells of several immunoSEQ 96-well plates, with each plate serving as a replicate. For sorted subsets, 200 ng of genomic DNA, equivalent to about 30,000 T cell genomes, went into each replicate PCR. Purified libraries were quantified with a Qubit 3.0 fluorometer, sized on a Bioanalyzer 2100, and re-quantified with the KAPA Library Quantification kit. Every immunoSEQ 96-well plate was sequenced on a separate single-read 150-cycle Illumina NextSeq 550 flow cell. The published analysis was carried out like this. Because the immunoSEQ output held only junctional sequences and lacked quality scores, the filtering could not match the filtering applied to full-length reads. To assign V/J genes and CDR3, sequences were annotated using PyIR, a Python wrapper for IgBLAST v1.9, with IMGT germline references. Reads with weak V/J assignments (E-value above 1e-6), missing CDR3, stop codons, out-of-frame junctions, or ambiguous translated residues were removed. V3J clonotypes were defined as sequences sharing the same inferred V gene, J gene, and CDR3 amino acid sequence. Percentage overlap between repertoires was computed as shared unique clonotypes divided by the size of the smaller repertoire. RTK rarefaction, the Chao1 estimator, and Recon v2.1 estimates of unobserved clonotypes were used to assess repertoire richness. OLGA was used to compute generation probabilities for all TCRbeta clonotypes that the gDNA method yielded from a handful of donors. The source is immuneACCESS, and TCRdb retained only in-frame sequences with V and J called. Part of the clones is not carried over; for the studies checked, unresolved V genes explain less than half of this, and the remainder is unexplained. V and J calls and clone size follow that table, whereas D and trimming were derived from the DNA. The sample table holds fewer than 3 million clones, of which 80% to 95% were seen once. The top ten constitute around 0.38% of the sample.

In the germline V gene, CDR1 corresponds to SGHNT and CDR2 to YENEEA. The V end loses 0 bases and the J end loses 5 bases, and a stretch of 13 bases separates them. Spanning cysteine to phenylalanine, the CDR3 consists of 15 amino acids. Only the CDR3 portion is preserved as DNA: 45 bases, with reading frame beginning at the first base. This clonotype was sampled from a man aged 18 to 29 in good health. Some clones in this sample may be carry-over from other donors' samples. The V and J genes are TRBV11-3 and TRBJ2-5; TRBD1 is a possible D gene, resting on 5 matching bases. Sequencing was carried out using naive CD4+ T cells from PBMCs. The cell subset or site label, read with the paper, signifies: CD45RA+ positively selected. The base sequence is TGTGCCAGCAGCTTAGAGGCTGGGGCTGGGGAGACCCAGTACTTC. Translation gives CASSLEAGAGETQYF.